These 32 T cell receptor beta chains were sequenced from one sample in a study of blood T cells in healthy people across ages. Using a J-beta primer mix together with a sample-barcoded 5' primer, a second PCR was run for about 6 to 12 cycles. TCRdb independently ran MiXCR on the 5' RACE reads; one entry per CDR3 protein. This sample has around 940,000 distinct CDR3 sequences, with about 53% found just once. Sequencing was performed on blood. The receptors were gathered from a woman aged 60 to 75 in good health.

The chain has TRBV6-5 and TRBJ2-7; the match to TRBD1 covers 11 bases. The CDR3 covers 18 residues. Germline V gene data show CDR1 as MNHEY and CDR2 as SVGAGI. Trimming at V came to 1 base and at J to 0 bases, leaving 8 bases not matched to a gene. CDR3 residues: CASSYFVTGTGGSYEQYF. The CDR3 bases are TGTGCCAGCAGTTACTTCGTCACCGGGACAGGGGGCTCCTACGAGCAGTACTTC.

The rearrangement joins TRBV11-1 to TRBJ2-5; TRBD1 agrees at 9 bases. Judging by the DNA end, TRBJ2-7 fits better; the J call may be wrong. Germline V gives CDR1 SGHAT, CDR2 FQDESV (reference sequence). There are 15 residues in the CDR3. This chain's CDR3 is CASSRGQGFRYEQYF. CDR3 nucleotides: TGTGCCAGCAGCCGGGGACAGGGTTTTCGCTACGAGCAGTACTTC.

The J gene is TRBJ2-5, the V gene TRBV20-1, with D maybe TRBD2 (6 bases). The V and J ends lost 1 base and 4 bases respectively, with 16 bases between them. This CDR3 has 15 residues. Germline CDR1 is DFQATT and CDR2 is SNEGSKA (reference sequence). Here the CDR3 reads CSARARRRRGETQYF. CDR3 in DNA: TGCAGTGCTAGAGCCCGCCGACGGCGGGGAGAGACCCAGTACTTC.

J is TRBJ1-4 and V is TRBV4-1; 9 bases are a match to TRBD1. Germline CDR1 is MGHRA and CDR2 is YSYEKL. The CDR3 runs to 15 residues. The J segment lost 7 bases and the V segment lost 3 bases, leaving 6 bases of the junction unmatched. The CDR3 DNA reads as TGCGCCAGCAGCCAGACCGGGACAGGGTTTGAAAAACTGTTTTTT. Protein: CASSQTGTGFEKLFF.

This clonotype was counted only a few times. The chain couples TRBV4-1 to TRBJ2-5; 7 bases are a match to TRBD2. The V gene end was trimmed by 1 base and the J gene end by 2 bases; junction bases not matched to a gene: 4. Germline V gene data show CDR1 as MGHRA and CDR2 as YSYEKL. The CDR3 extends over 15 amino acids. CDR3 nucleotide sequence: TGCGCCAGCAGCCAAGCTGCTAGCGGTCAAGAGACCCAGTACTTC. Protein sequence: CASSQAASGQETQYF.

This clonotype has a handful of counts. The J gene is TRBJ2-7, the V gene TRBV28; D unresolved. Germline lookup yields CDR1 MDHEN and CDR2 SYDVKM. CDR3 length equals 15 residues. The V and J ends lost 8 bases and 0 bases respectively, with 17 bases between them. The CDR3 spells CASRPRSPSSYEQYF. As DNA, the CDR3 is TGTGCCAGCCGTCCGAGGAGTCCAAGCTCCTACGAGCAGTACTTC. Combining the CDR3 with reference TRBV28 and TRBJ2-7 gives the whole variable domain DVKVTQSSRYLVKRTGEKVFLECVQDMDHENMFWYRQDPGLGLRLIYFSYDVKMKEKGDIPEGYSVSREKKERFSLILESASTNQTSMYLCASRPRSPSSYEQYFGPGTRLTVT.

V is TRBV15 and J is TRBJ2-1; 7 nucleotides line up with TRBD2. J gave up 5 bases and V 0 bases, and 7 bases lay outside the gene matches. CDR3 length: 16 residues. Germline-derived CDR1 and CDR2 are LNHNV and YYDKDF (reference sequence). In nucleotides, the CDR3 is TGTGCCACCAGCAGAGATCTAGGGCTAGCGGACAATGAGCAGTTCTTC. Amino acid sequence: CATSRDLGLADNEQFF.

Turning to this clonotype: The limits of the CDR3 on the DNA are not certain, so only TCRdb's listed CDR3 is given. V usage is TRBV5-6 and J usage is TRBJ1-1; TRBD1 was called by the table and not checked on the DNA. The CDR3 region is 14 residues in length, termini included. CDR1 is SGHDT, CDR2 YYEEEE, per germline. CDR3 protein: CASTFRGRNTEAFF.

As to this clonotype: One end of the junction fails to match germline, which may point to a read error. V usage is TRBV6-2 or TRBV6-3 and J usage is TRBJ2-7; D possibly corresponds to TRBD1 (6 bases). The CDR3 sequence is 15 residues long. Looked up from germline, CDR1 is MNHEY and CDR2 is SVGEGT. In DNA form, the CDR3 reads TGTGTCAGCAGTGGACAGTCACTAAGCTCCTACGAGCAGTACTTC. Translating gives CVSSGQSLSSYEQYF.

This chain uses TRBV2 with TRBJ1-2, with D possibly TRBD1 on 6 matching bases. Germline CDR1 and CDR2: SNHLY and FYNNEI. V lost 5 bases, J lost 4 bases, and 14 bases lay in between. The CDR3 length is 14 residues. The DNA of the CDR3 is TGTGCCAGCAGTAAGGGGGTTCAAGGCTATGGCTACACCTTC. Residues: CASSKGVQGYGYTF. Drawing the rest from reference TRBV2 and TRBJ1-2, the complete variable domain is EPEVTQTPSHQVTQMGQEVILRCVPISNHLYFYWYRQILGQKVEFLVSFYNNEISEKSEIFDDQFSVERPDGSNFTLKIRSTKLEDSAMYFCASSKGVQGYGYTFGSGTRLTVV.

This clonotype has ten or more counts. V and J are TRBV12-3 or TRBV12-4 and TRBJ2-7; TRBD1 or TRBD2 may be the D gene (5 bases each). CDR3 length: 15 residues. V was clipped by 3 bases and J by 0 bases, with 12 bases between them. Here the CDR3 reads CASSFSGAGSYEQYF. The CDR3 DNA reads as TGTGCCAGCAGTTTTTCCGGGGCGGGCTCCTACGAGCAGTACTTC.

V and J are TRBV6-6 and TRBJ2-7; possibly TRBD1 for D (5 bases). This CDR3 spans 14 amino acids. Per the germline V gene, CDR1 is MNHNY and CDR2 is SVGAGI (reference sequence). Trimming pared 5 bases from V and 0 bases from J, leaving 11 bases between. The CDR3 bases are TGTGCCAGCAGTGACCAGGGTGGCTCCTACGAGCAGTACTTC. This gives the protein CASSDQGGSYEQYF.

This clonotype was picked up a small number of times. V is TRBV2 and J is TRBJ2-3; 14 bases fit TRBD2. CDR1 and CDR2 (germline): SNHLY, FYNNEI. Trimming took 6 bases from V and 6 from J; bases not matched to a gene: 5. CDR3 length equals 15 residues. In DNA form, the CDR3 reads TGTGCCAGCAGGACCGGGACTAGCGGGAGCGATACGCAGTATTTT. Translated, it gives CASRTGTSGSDTQYF.

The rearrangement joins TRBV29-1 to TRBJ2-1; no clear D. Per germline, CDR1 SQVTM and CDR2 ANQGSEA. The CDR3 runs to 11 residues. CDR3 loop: CSQDLYNEQFF. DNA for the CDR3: TGCAGTCAAGATTTATACAATGAGCAGTTCTTC.

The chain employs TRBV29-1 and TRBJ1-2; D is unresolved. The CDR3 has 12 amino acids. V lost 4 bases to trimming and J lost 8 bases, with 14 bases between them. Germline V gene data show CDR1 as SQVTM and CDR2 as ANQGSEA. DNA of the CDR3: TGCAGCGTTGTCGTAGGGTCCGGAGGCTACACCTTC. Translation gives CSVVVGSGGYTF.

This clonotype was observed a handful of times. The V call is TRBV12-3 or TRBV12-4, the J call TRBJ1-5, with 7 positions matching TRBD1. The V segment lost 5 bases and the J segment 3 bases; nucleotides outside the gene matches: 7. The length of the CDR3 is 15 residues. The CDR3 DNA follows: TGTGCCAGCAGTGCGGCAGGGACAGTCAATCAGCCCCAGCATTTT. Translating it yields CASSAAGTVNQPQHF.

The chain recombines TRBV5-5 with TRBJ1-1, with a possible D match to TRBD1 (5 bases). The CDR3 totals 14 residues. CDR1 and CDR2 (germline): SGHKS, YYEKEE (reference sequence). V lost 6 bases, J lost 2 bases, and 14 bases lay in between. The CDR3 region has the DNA TGTGCCAGCAAAGAAATCCAGGGAAACACTGAAGCTTTCTTT. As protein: CASKEIQGNTEAFF.

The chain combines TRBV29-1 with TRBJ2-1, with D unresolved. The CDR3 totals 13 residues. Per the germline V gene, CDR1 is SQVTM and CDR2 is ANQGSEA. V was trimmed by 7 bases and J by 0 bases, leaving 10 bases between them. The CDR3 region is CSGAESSYNEQFF. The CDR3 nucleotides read TGCAGCGGGGCCGAAAGCTCCTACAATGAGCAGTTCTTC.

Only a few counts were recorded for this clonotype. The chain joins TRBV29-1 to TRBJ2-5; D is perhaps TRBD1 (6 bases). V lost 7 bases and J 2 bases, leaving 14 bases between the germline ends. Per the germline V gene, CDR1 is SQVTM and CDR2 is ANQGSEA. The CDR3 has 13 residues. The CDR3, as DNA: TGCAGCGCGACAGGTTTACCTCAAGAGACCCAGTACTTC. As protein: CSATGLPQETQYF.

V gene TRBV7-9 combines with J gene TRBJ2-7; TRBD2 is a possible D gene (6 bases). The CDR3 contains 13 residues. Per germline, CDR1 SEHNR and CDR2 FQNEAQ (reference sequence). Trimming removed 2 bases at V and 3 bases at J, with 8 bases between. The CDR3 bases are TGTGCCAGCAGCTTATCGGGGGTCTACGAGCAGTACTTC. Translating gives CASSLSGVYEQYF.

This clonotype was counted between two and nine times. This CDR3 reads CASSVGAGRDKETQYF. The CDR3 DNA reads as TGTGCCAGCAGCGTTGGAGCGGGACGGGATAAGGAGACCCAGTACTTC. The chain combines TRBV3-1 with TRBJ2-5; 7 bases map to TRBD2. V trimming: 5 bases; J trimming: 5 bases; junction bases outside the gene matches: 14. This CDR3 region has 16 residues. Germline V lookup: CDR1 LGHDT, CDR2 YNNKEL (reference sequence).

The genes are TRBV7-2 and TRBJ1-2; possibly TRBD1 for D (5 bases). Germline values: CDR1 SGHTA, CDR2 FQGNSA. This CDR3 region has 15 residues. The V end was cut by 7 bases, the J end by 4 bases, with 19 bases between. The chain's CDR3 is CASNPPGGGGYGYTF. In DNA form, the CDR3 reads TGTGCCAGCAACCCCCCAGGCGGGGGGGGCTATGGCTACACCTTC. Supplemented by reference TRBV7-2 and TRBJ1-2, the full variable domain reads GAGVSQSPSNKVTEKGKDVELRCDPISGHTALYWYRQSLGQGLEFLIYFQGNSAPDKSGLPSDRFSAERTGGSVSTLTIQRTQQEDSAVYLCASNPPGGGGYGYTFGSGTRLTVV.

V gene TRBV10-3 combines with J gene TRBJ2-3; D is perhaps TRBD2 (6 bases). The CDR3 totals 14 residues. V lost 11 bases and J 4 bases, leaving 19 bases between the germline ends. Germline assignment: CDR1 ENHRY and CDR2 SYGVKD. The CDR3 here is CASRDSFVADTQYF. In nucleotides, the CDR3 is TGTGCCTCCCGGGACTCCTTCGTTGCAGATACGCAGTATTTT.

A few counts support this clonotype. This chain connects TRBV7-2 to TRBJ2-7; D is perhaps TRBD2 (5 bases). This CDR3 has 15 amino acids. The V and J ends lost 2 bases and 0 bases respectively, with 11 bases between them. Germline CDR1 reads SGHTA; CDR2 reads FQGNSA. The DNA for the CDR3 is TGTGCCAGCAGCTTACAAGCGGTGAGCTCCTACGAGCAGTACTTC. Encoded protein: CASSLQAVSSYEQYF.

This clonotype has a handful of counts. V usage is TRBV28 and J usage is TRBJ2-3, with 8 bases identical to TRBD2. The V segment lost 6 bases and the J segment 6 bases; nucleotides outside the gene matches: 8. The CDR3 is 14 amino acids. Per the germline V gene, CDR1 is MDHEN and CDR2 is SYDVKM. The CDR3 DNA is TGTGCCAGCAGACTCAGCGGGAGAGGGGATACGCAGTATTTT. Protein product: CASRLSGRGDTQYF.

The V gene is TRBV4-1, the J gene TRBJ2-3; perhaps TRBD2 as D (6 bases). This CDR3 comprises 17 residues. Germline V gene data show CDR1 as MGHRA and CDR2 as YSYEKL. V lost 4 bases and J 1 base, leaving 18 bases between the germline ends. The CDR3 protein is CASSPTRRVAGTDTQYF. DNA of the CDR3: TGCGCCAGCAGCCCCACCCGTAGAGTAGCGGGCACAGATACGCAGTATTTT.

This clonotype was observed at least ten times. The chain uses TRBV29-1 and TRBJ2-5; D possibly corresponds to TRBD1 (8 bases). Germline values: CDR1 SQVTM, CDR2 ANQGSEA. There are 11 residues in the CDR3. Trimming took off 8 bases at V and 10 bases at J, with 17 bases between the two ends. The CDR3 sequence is CSHRTGGDQYF. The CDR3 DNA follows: TGCAGCCACCGCACAGGGGGGGACCAGTACTTC. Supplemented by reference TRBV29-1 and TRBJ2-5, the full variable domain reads SAVISQKPSRDICQRGTSLTIQCQVDSQVTMMFWYRQQPGQSLTLIATANQGSEATYESGFVIDKFPISRPNLTFSTLTVSNMSPEDSSIYLCSHRTGGDQYFGPGTRLLVL.

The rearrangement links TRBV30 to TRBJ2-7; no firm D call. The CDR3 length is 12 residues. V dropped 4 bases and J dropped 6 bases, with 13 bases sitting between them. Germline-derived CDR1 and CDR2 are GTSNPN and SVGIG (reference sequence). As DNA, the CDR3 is TGTGCCTGGAAGTCCCCCGATGGCGAGCAGTACTTC. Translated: CAWKSPDGEQYF.

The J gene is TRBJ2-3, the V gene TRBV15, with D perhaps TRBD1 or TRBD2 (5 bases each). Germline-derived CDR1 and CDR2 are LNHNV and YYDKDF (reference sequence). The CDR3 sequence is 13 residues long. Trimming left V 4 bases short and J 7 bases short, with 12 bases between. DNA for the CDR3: TGTGCCACCAGCAACGGGGCCTCGAATACGCAGTATTTT. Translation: CATSNGASNTQYF.

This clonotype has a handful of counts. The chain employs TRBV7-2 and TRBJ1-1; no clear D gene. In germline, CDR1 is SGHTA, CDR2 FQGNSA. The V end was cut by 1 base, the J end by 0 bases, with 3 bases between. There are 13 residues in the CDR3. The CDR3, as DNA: TGTGCCAGCAGCTTAGAGATGAACACTGAAGCTTTCTTT. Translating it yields CASSLEMNTEAFF.

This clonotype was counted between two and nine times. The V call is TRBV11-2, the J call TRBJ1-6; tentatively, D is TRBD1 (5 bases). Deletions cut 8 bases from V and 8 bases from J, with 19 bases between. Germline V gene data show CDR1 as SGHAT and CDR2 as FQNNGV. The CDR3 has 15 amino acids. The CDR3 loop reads CASALSGQGYSPLHF. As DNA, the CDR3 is TGTGCCAGCGCCCTATCGGGGCAGGGCTATTCACCCCTCCACTTT.

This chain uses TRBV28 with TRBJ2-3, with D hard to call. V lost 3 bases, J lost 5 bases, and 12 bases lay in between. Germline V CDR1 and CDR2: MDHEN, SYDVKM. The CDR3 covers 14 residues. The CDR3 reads CASSFRSTKDTQYF. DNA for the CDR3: TGTGCCAGCAGTTTCCGGAGTACAAAAGATACGCAGTATTTT.